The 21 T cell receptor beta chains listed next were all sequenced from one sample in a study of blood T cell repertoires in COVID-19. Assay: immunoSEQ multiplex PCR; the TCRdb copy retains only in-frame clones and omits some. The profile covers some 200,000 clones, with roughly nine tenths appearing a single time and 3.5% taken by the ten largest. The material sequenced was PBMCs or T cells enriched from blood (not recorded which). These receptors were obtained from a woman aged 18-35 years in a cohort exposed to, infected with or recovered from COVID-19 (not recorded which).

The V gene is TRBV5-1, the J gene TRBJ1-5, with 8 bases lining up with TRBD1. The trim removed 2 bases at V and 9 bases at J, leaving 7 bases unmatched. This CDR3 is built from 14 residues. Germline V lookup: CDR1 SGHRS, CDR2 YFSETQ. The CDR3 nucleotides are TGCGCCAGCAGCTTAGAGACAGGGGTGGGGCCCCAGCATTTT. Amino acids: CASSLETGVGPQHF.

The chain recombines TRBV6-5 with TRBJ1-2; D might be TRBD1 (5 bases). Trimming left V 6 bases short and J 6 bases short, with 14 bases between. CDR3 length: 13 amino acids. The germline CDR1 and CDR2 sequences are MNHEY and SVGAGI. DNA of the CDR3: TGTGCCAGCAGCCTGGAGGGGTTCAATGGCTACACCTTC. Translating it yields CASSLEGFNGYTF.

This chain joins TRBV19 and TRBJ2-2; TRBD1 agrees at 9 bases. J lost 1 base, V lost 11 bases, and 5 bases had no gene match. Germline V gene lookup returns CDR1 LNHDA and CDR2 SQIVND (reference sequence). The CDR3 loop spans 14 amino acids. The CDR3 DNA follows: TGTGCCGCCCGGACAGGGGTGAACACCGGGGAGCTGTTTTTT. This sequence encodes CAARTGVNTGELFF.

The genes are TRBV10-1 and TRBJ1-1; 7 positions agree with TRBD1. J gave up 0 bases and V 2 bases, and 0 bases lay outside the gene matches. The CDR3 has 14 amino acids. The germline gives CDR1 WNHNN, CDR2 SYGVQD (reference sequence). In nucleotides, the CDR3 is TGCGCCAGCAGTGAGGGGACAGTGAACACTGAAGCTTTCTTT. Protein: CASSEGTVNTEAFF.

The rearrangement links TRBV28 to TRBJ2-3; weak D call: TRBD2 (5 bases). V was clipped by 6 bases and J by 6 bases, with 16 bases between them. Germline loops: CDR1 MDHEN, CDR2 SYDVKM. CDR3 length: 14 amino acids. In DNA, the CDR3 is TGTGCCAGCAGAAGCGGACCAAAGCGGGATACGCAGTATTTT. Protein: CASRSGPKRDTQYF. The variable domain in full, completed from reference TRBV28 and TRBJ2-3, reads DVKVTQSSRYLVKRTGEKVFLECVQDMDHENMFWYRQDPGLGLRLIYFSYDVKMKEKGDIPEGYSVSREKKERFSLILESASTNQTSMYLCASRSGPKRDTQYFGPGTRLTVL.

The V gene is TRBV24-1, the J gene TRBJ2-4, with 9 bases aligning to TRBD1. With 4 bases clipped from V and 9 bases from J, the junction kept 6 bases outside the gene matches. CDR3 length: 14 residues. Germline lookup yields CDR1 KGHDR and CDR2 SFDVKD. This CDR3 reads CATSETGGDGIQYF. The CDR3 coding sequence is TGTGCCACCAGTGAGACAGGGGGGGATGGCATTCAGTACTTC.

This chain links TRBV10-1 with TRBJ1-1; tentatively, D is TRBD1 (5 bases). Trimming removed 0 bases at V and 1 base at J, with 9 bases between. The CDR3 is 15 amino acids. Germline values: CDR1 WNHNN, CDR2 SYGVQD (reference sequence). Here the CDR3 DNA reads TGCGCCAGCAGTGAGTCGATTCAGGGGAACACTGAAGCTTTCTTT. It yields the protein CASSESIQGNTEAFF.

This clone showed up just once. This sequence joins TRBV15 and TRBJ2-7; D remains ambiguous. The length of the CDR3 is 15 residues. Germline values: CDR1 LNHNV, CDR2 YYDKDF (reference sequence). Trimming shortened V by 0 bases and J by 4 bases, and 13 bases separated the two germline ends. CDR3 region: CATSRDLGRSYEQYF. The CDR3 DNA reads TGTGCCACCAGCAGAGATCTGGGCAGATCATACGAGCAGTACTTC.

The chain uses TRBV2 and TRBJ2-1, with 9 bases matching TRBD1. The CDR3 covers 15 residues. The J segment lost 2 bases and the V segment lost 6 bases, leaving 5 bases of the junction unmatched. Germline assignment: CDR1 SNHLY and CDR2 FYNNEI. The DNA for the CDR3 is TGTGCCAGCAGCCCGGGACAGGGCCCCTACAATGAGCAGTTCTTC. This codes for CASSPGQGPYNEQFF.

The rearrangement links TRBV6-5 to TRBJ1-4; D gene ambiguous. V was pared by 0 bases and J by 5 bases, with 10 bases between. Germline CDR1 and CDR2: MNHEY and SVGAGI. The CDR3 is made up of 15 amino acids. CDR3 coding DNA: TGTGCCAGCAGTTACTCGGAGGCAGGCAATGAAAAACTGTTTTTT. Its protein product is CASSYSEAGNEKLFF.

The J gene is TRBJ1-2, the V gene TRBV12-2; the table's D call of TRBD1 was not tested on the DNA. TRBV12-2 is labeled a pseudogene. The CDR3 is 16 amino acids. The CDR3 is CASRPLMDRGLYGYTF. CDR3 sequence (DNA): TGTGCAAGTCGCCCCCTTATGGACAGGGGTTTGTATGGCTACACCTTC.

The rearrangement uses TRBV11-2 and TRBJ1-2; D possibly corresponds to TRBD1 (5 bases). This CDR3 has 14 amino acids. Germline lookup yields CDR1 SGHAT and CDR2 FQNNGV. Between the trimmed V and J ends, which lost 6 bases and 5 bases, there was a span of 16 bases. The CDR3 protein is CASSGHQTQYGYTF. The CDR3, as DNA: TGTGCCAGCAGTGGACACCAGACACAGTATGGCTACACCTTC.

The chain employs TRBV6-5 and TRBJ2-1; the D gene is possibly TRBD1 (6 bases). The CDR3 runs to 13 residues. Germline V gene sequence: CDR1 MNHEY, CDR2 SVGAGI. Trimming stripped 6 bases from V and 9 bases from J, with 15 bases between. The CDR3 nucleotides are TGTGCCAGCAGACTGGACAGTTGGGGTGAGCAGTTCTTC. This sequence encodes CASRLDSWGEQFF.

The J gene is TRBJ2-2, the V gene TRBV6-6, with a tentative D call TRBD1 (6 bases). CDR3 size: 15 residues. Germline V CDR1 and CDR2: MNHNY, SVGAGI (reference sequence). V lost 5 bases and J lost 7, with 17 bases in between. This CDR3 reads CASSRLDSRGGELFF. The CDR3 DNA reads TGTGCCAGCAGTCGACTGGACAGTCGTGGCGGGGAGCTGTTTTTT.

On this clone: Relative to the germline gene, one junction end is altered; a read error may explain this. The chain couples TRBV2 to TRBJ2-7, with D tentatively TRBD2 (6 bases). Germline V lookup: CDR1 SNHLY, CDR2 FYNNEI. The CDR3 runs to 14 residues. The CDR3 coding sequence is TGTGCCAGCCCCCGGCGGGGAGCGGTTCCCGTCAACACCTTC. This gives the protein CASPRRGAVPVNTF.

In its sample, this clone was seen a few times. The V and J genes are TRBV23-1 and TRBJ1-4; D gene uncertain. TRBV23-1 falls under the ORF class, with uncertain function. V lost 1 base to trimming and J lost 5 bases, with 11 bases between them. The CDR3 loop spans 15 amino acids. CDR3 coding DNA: TGCGCCAGCAGTCAATTTAGAAAACCGAATGAAAAACTGTTTTTT. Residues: CASSQFRKPNEKLFF.

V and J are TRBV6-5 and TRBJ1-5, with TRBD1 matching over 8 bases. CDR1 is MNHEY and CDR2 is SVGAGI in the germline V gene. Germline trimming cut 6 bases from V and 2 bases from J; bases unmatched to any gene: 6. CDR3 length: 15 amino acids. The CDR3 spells CASRGQGSGNQPQHF. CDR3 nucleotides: TGTGCCAGCAGAGGACAGGGTAGTGGCAATCAGCCCCAGCATTTT.

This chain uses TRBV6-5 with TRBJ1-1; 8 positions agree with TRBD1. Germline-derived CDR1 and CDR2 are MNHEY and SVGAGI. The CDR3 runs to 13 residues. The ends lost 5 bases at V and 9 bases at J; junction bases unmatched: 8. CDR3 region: CASSPRDRKQAFF. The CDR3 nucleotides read TGTGCCAGCAGTCCCCGGGACAGGAAGCAAGCTTTCTTT.

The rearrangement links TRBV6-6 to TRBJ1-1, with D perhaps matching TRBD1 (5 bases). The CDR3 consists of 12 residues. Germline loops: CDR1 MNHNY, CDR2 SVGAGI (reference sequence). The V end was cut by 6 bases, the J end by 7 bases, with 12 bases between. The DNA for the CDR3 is TGTGCCAGCAGCCGGGACTCAAATGAAGCTTTCTTT. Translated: CASSRDSNEAFF.

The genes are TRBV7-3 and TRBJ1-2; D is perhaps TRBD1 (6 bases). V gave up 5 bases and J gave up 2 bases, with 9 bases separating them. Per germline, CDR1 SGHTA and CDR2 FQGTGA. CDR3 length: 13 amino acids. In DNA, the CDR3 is TGTGCCAGCAGCAGAGACAGGAACTATGGCTACACCTTC. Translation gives CASSRDRNYGYTF.

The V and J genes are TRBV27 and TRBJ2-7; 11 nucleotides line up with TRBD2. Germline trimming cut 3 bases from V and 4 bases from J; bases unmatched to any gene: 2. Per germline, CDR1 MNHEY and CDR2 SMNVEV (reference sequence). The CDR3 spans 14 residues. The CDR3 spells CASSFTSGGYEQYF. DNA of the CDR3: TGTGCCAGCAGTTTCACTAGCGGGGGTTACGAGCAGTACTTC.